This T cell receptor (beta chain) was profiled in a study of identical twins. Regarding the study as a whole: Invariant MAIT and iNKT cells are populations that could partly confound zero-insertion analyses.

TCRdb fed the 5' RACE reads into MiXCR, producing one record per CDR3 protein. The repertoire holds around 340,000 distinct CDR3 sequences, about 12% seen once, with 6% to 9% in the top ten. As to this clonotype: The antigen remains undetermined.

No donor was unhealthy or non-Caucasian. These same data were also listed under a study on yellow fever vaccine responses in identical twins.

This TCR was sampled from a woman under 30 in good health. The sample taken for sequencing was CD8+ T cells sorted from blood.

Here the CDR3 reads CASSNDPTDTQYF. The CDR3 DNA reads as TGCGCCAGCAGCAATGACCCCACAGATACGCAGTATTTT. The V gene is TRBV4-1, the J gene TRBJ2-3, with D hard to call. V was trimmed by 5 bases and J by 2 bases, leaving 8 bases between them. The CDR3 sequence is 13 residues long. Germline V gene data show CDR1 as MGHRA and CDR2 as YSYEKL.